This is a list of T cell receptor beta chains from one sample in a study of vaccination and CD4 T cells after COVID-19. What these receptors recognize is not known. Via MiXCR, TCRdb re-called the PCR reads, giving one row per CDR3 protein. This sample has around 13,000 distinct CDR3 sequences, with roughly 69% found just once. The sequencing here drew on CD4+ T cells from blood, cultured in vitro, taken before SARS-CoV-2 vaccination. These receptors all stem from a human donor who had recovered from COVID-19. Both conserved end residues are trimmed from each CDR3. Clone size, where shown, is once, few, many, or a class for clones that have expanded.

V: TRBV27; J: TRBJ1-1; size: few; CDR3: ASSPYIEAF
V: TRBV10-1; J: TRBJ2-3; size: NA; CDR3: ASSPQGLSTDTQY
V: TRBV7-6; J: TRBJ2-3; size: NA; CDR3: ASSHGGGYTDTQY
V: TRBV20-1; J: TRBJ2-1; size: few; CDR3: SASKGSPASYNEQF
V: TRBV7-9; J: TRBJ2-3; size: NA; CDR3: ASSSEREGRGDTQY
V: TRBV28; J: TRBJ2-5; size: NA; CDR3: ASRLGRDTQY
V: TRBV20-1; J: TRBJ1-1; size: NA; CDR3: SARGAGNTEAF
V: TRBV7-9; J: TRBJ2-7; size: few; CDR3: ASSRQGVYYEQY
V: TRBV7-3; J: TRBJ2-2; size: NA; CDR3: ASSLTGPGLASGELF
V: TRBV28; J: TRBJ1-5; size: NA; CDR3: ASRGAYSNQPQH
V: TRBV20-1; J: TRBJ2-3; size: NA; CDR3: SARDSGRSGDTQY
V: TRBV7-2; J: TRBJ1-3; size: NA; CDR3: ASSLVGRPGAGNTIY
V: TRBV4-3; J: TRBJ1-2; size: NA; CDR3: ASSQAVGVGGYT
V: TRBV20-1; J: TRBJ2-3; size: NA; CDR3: SARREGARGADTQY
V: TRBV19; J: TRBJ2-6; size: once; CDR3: ASSIGASSGANVLT
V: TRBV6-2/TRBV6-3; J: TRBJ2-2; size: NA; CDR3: ASSSTRLTSGRAVRIGELF
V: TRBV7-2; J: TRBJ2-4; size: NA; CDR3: ASSLGGSAKNIQY
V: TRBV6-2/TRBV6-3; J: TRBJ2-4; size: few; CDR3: ASMRQGGLAKNIQY
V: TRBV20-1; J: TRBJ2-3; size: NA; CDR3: SAGEAGTTDTQY
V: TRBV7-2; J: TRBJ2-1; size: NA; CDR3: ASSSESTLSYNEQF
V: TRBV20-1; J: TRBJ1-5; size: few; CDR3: SARVLTGVQPQH
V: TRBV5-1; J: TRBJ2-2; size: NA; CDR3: ASSLEAAGGPGELF
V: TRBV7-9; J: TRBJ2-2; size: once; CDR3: ASSLTSGSTYTGELF
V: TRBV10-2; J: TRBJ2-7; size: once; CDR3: ASSAQSYEQY
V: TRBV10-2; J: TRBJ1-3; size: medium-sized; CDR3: ASSADSGNTIY
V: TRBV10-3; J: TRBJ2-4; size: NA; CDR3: AISEDREANIQY
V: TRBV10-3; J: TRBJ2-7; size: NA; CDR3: AIGGIRVNSYEQY